This TCR beta chain derives from a study of blood T cells in healthy people across ages. General study findings and limits: Strongly correlated with naive T cell percentage was TCR beta diversity.

With respect to this clonotype: Its antigen is currently unknown.

The authors extracted at least 5 micrograms of total RNA per sample. The germline CDR1 and CDR2 sequences are SGHRS and YFSETQ. With 3 bases clipped from V and 7 bases from J, the junction kept 11 bases outside the gene matches. The CDR3 is 16 residues long. Then a second PCR, running about 6 to 11 cycles, was carried out with a sample-barcoded 5' primer and a J-beta primer mix. Template switching added a 12-random-nucleotide identifier to every cDNA molecule. TCRdb independently ran MiXCR on the 5' RACE reads; one entry per CDR3 protein. Among about 680,000 distinct CDR3 sequences listed, around half were seen once.

Sequenced: blood. The TCR originated in a woman aged 60-70 years in good health. The chain is built from TRBV5-1 and TRBJ2-1; TRBD2 agrees at 9 bases. CDR3 sequence reads: CASSSSSGSGANEQFF. DNA of the CDR3: TGCGCCAGCAGCTCCAGTAGCGGGAGCGGGGCGAATGAGCAGTTCTTC.